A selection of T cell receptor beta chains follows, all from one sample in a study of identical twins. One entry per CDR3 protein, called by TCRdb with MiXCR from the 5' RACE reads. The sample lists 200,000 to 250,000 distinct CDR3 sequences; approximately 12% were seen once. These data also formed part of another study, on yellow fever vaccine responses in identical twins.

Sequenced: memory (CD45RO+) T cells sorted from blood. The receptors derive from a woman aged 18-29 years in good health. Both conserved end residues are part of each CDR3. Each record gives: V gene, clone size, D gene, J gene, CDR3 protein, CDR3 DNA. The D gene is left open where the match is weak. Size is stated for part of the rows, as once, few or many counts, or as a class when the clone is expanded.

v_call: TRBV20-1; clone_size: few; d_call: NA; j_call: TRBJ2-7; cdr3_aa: CSVEAGGRYEQYF; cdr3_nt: TGCAGTGTAGAGGCCGGAGGGCGGTACGAGCAGTACTTC
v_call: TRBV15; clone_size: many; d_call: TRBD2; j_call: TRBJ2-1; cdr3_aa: CATSRISGIGNEQFF; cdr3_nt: TGTGCCACCAGCAGGATTAGCGGGATCGGGAATGAGCAGTTCTTC
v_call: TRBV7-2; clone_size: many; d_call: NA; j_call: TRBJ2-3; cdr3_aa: CASRKERPTDTQYF; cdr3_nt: TGTGCCAGCAGGAAAGAGCGTCCCACAGATACGCAGTATTTT
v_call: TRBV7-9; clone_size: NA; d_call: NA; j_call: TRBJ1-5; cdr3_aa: CASSLGRAGEQPQHF; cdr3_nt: TGTGCCAGCAGCTTAGGCAGGGCGGGAGAACAGCCCCAGCATTTT
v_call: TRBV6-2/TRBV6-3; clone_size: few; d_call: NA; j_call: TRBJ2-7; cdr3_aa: CASGDNYEQYF; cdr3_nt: TGTGCCAGCGGGGACAACTACGAGCAGTACTTC
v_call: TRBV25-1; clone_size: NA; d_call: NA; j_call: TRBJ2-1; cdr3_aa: CASEQNRASYNEQFF; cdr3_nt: TGTGCCAGCGAACAGAACAGGGCCTCGTACAATGAGCAGTTCTTC
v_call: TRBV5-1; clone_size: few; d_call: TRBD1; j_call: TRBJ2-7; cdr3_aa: CASRQGADEQYF; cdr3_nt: TGCGCCAGCAGACAGGGGGCGGACGAGCAGTACTTC
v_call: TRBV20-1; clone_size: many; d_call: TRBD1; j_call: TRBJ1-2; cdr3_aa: CSVFQRGQLWGYTF; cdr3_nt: TGCAGTGTCTTTCAAAGGGGACAGTTGTGGGGCTACACCTTC
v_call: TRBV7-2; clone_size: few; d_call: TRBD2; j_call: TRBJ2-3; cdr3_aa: CASSTLAGGSTDTQYF; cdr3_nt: TGTGCCAGCAGCACGCTAGCGGGGGGTAGCACAGATACGCAGTATTTT
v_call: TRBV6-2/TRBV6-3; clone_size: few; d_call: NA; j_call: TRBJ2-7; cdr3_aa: CASSYRGTEQYF; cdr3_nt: TGTGCCAGCAGTTATCGGGGGACCGAGCAGTACTTC
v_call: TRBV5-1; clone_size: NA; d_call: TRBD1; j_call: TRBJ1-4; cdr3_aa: CASSPWTGGNEKLFF; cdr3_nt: TGCGCCAGCAGCCCTTGGACAGGGGGGAATGAAAAACTGTTTTTT
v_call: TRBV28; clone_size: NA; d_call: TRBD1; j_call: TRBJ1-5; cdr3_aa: CASTAPGQASNQPQHF; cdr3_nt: TGTGCCAGCACCGCCCCGGGACAGGCGAGCAATCAGCCCCAGCATTTT
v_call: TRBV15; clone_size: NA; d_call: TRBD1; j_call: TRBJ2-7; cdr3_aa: CATSRGPGQSYEQYF; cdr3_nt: TGTGCCACCAGCAGAGGGCCGGGACAGTCCTACGAGCAGTACTTC
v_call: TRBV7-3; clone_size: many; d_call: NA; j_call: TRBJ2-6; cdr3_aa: CASSLTRPTGANVLTF; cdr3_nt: TGTGCCAGCAGCTTAACTAGGCCTACTGGGGCCAACGTCCTGACTTTC
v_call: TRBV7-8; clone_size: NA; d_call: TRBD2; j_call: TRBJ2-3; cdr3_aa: CASSPGVAGRTDTQYF; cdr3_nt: TGTGCCAGCAGCCCCGGGGTAGCGGGTCGCACAGATACGCAGTATTTT
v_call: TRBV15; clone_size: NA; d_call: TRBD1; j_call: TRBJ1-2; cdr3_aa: CATSKMRTGGRYGYTF; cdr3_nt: TGTGCCACCAGCAAGATGAGGACAGGGGGGAGATATGGCTACACCTTC
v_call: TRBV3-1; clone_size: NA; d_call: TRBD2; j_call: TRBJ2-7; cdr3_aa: CASSDAVLAASYEQYF; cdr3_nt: TGTGCCAGCAGCGACGCTGTACTAGCGGCCTCCTACGAGCAGTACTTC
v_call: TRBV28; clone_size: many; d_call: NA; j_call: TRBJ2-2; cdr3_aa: CASSLIGTNTGELFF; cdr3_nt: TGTGCCAGCAGTTTAATCGGGACAAACACCGGGGAGCTGTTTTTT
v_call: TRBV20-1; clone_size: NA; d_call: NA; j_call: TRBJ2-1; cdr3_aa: CSARQGSYNEQFF; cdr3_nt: TGCAGTGCGCGGCAGGGATCCTACAATGAGCAGTTCTTC
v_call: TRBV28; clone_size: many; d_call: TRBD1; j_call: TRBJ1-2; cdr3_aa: CASSTTGTANYGYTF; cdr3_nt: TGTGCCAGCAGTACCACCGGGACAGCTAACTATGGCTACACCTTC
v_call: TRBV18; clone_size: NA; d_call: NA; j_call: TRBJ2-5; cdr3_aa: CASSRFVGVGETQYF; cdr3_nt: TGTGCCAGCTCACGATTCGTGGGGGTCGGAGAGACCCAGTACTTC
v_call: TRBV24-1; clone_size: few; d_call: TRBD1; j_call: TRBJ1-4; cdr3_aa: CATSEKYRGGEKLFF; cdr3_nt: TGTGCCACCAGTGAAAAGTACAGGGGAGGAGAAAAACTGTTTTTT
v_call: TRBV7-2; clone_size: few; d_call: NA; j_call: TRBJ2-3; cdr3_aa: CASTLGGPRTDTQYF; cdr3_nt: TGTGCCAGCACCTTGGGCGGGCCTCGCACAGATACGCAGTATTTT
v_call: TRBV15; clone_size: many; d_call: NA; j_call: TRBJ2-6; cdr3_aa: CATSSEPPGANVLTF; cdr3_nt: TGTGCCACCAGCAGTGAACCTCCTGGGGCCAACGTCCTGACTTTC
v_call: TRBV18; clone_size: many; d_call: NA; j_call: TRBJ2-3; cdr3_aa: CASSPGSRSTDTQYF; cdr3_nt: TGTGCCAGCTCACCAGGAAGTCGTAGCACAGATACGCAGTATTTT
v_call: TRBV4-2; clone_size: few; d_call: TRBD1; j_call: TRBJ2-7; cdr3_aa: CASSQDKGAGAYEQYF; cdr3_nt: TGTGCCAGCAGCCAAGATAAGGGGGCCGGGGCCTACGAGCAGTACTTC
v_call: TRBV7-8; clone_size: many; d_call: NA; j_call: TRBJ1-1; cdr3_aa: CASSSISSGTEAFF; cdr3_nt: TGTGCCAGCAGCTCTATTTCAAGCGGCACTGAAGCTTTCTTT
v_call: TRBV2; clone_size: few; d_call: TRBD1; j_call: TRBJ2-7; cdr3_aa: CASSLGQRVYEQYF; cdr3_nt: TGTGCCAGCAGTCTGGGACAGAGGGTATACGAGCAGTACTTC